This TCR beta chain appears in the sequencing data of a study of early T cells in non-severe SARS-CoV-2 infection listed by TCRdb under 2021. With respect to the entire study: TCR sequencing used bulk RNA from unsorted whole blood, so alpha and beta chains could not be paired. Overall results and qualifications from the work: VDJdb matching was skewed toward anti-spike CD8 responses, so virus-specific expansions were likely underestimated and private and CD4 specificities were missed.

The library was produced with 5' RACE. The sample was run on a NextSeq 500. To correct for sequencing error and PCR bias, the TCR library protocol tagged individual cDNA molecules with unique molecular identifiers. Sequencing covered both TCR alpha and beta chains, and within each sample the abundances of alpha and beta sequences were tightly co-correlated. The study's own analysis went as follows. Decombinator V4 was used to annotate the V gene, J gene and CDR3 of the TCR sequences. Expanded TCRs were defined as changing significantly between any two time points under a Poisson model with p below 0.0001. TCR abundances were normalised to the total number of TCRs sequenced per sample and expressed as counts per million. TRAV1-2 paired with TRAJ12, TRAJ20 or TRAJ33 defined MAIT TCRs, while TRAV10 paired with TRAJ18 defined iNKT TCRs. VDJdb, accessed 1 November 2021, was searched for CMV, EBV and SARS-CoV-2 annotated TCRs, with TCRs annotated for multiple antigens excluded. TCRdb reprocessed the public reads (quality trimming at Q25 with fastp, clone calling with MiXCR) and kept in-frame beta chains. Entries are consolidated by CDR3 protein sequence, retaining the most common genes and DNA. The V and J calls shown here were made by TCRdb, not taken from the authors' results. For this sample the table gives 75,000 to 100,000 distinct CDR3 sequences, of which under 15% were detected only once. The top ten constitute 4.5% to 7% of the sample.

The study was a case-control design nested within a healthcare worker cohort in London, UK, with weekly nasopharyngeal swab PCR tests and blood sampling. Between 23 and 31 March 2020, the week of the UK lockdown, healthcare workers were enrolled and then followed up weekly for as long as 16 weeks. In the case of this clonotype: Which antigen it targets is not known. No clone much larger than this one lies a single base away; base qualities are absent.

CDR1 MDHEN and CDR2 SYDVKM were looked up in the germline V gene. V lost 7 bases and J lost 3 bases; the stretch between them is 22 bases long. Counted from cysteine to phenylalanine, this CDR3 has 17 amino acids. Only CDR3 DNA remains: 51 bases, in frame from the first base. Input material: whole blood. The TCR comes from an adult who was a healthcare worker with PCR-confirmed SARS-CoV-2 infection or an uninfected control (not recorded which). The chain couples TRBV28 to TRBJ1-5, with the D segment identity uncertain. The encoded CDR3 is CASKAYRPPGFNQPQHF. The bases read TGTGCCAGCAAGGCGTACCGACCCCCTGGGTTCAATCAGCCCCAGCATTTT.